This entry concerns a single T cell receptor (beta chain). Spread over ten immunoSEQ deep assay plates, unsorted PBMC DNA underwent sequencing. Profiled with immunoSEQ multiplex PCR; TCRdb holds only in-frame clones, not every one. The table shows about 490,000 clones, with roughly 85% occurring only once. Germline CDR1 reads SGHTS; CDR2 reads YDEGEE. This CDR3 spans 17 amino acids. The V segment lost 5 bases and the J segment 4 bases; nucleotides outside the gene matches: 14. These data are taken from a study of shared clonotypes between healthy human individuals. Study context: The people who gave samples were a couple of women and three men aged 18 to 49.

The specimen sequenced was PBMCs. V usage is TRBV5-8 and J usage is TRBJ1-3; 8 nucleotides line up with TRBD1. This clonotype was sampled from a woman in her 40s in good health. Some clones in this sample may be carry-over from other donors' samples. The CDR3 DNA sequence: TGTGCCAGCAGTAGGGACAGGTGGAGTGGAACGGGAAACACCATATATTTT. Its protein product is CASSRDRWSGTGNTIYF.